This T cell receptor (beta chain) was recorded in a study of cytomegalovirus exposure and HLA in healthy donors. Study-wide results and caveats: Researchers reported that a few CMV-associated chains were confirmed in vitro as CMV antigen-specific. TCR beta chains numbering more than 150 were designated cytomegalovirus-associated.

Points on this clone: Its antigen remains unidentified.

With V trimmed by 5 bases and J by 6 bases, 3 bases remained unmatched. This CDR3 spans 14 amino acids. Germline-derived CDR1 and CDR2 are SEHNR and FQNEAQ (reference sequence). Primers: 60 Vbeta forward and 13 Jbeta reverse. TCRdb's copy holds only in-frame clones and misses some; the assay was immunoSEQ multiplex PCR. Of 150,000 or so clones listed, about 68% were seen once; the top ten hold less than 3%. The sample comprised PBMCs. The chain employs TRBV7-9 and TRBJ2-1; 11 bases are shared with TRBD2. This sequence originates from a female donor in good health and CMV-seronegative. The CDR3 sequence is CASSQGLAGNEQFF. The CDR3 bases are TGTGCCAGCAGCCAAGGACTAGCGGGCAATGAGCAGTTCTTC.